The sequence of this TCR beta chain was determined in a study of blood T cell repertoires in COVID-19. On the study more broadly: Acute and convalescent COVID-19 samples came from the United States, Italy and Spain. T cells, B-cell-depleted T cells, or PBMCs provided the cDNA or gDNA that served as material.

Study processing details: Amplification of reference gene primers was used by the study to estimate nucleated cell counts. Here immunoSEQ multiplex PCR was the method, and the copy in TCRdb shows in-frame clones only, minus some. V, J and clone size were drawn from that table, and D and trimming were deduced from the DNA. This table holds roughly 69,000 clones, roughly 82% found once. This CDR3 has 16 residues. Trimming removed 1 base from V and 2 bases from J, with 12 bases in between. CDR1 and CDR2 (germline): LNHDA, SQIVND (reference sequence). This clone is labeled medium-sized. Sequenced sample: peripheral blood. The TCR was taken from a human donor in a cohort sampled during active COVID-19. The V and J genes are TRBV19 and TRBJ1-5; unclear D gene. CDR3 DNA: TGTGCCAGTAGTATAGCCACCCCAGCGGGCAATCAGCCCCAGCATTTT. Residues: CASSIATPAGNQPQHF.